The 8 T cell receptor beta chains below all came from one sample that was sequenced in a study of T cells in Graves' hyperthyroidism and ophthalmopathy. RNA transcripts provided the source from which TCR beta CDR3 regions were amplified. First-round RT-PCR with HTBI primers amplified the TCR CDR3 region. TCRdb re-called the multiplex PCR reads with MiXCR, one entry per CDR3 protein. This sample carries roughly 110,000 distinct CDR3 sequences, roughly 15% of them seen once, and the ten largest clones take less than 50%. The sequencing input was blood. The receptors here all came from a woman between 45 and 60 years old with Graves' hyperthyroidism.

This clonotype was counted at least ten times. The rearrangement links TRBV18 to TRBJ2-5; no clear D gene. This CDR3 contains 15 residues. Germline CDR1 and CDR2: KGHSH and LQKENI. Deletions cut 0 bases from V and 2 bases from J, with 10 bases between. CDR3 amino acids: CASSPPMTPQETQYF. CDR3 DNA: TGTGCCAGCTCACCACCGATGACACCTCAAGAGACCCAGTACTTC. The variable domain in full, with the rest retrieved from reference TRBV18 and TRBJ2-5, is NAGVMQNPRHLVRRRGQEARLRCSPMKGHSHVYWYRQLPEEGLKFMVYLQKENIIDESGMPKERFSAEFPKEGPSILRIQQVVRGDSAAYFCASSPPMTPQETQYFGPGTRLLVL.

This clonotype has a count of ten or more. The rearrangement links TRBV29-1 to TRBJ2-3; TRBD2 matches at 11 bases. Germline CDR1 is SQVTM and CDR2 is ANQGSEA. The CDR3 consists of 15 residues. V lost 6 bases to trimming and J lost 2 bases; unmatched junction nucleotides: 7. This CDR3 reads CSVERLAGSTDTQYF. The CDR3 nucleotides read TGCAGCGTCGAGAGACTAGCGGGATCCACAGATACGCAGTATTTT.

There are many counts of this clonotype. This sequence joins TRBV12-3 or TRBV12-4 and TRBJ2-3; the match to TRBD1 covers 9 bases. The junction had 10 bases not matched to a gene; V was cut back by 6 bases and J by 0 bases. The CDR3 is made up of 17 amino acids. The CDR3 here is CASSPSGTGFSTDTQYF. For the CDR3, the DNA is TGTGCCAGCAGCCCCTCCGGGACAGGGTTTAGCACAGATACGCAGTATTTT.

This clonotype was observed many times. This sequence joins TRBV10-2 and TRBJ2-3; maybe TRBD2 (5 bases). Trimming stripped 6 bases from V and 2 bases from J, with 9 bases between. The CDR3 spans 13 residues. Per the germline V gene, CDR1 is WSHSY and CDR2 is SAAADI. The CDR3 nucleotides are TGCGCCAGCAGGGAGGCTGTCACAGATACGCAGTATTTT. It codes for CASREAVTDTQYF.

Many counts were recorded for this clonotype. In DNA, the CDR3 is TGCGCCAGCAGCCTATGGACCGCCGAAGGACTGTTTTTT. Translating gives CASSLWTAEGLFF. The J gene is TRBJ1-4, the V gene TRBV4-1; D not certain. The CDR3 is 13 amino acids. Germline CDR1 reads MGHRA; CDR2 reads YSYEKL. V dropped 4 bases and J dropped 13 bases, with 16 bases sitting between them.

Ten or more counts support this clonotype. The CDR3, as DNA: TGTGCCAGCAGCTTTCCCACTGGGGAGCTGTTTTTT. This translates into CASSFPTGELFF. The chain joins TRBV7-9 to TRBJ2-2; D remains ambiguous. The CDR3 extends over 12 amino acids. V shed 3 bases and J shed 8 bases, with 7 bases lying between them. The V gene's germline CDR1 is SEHNR and CDR2 FQNEAQ (reference sequence). The full variable domain, rest sourced from reference TRBV7-9 and TRBJ2-2, is DTGVSQNPRHKITKRGQNVTFRCDPISEHNRLYWYRQTLGQGPEFLTYFQNEAQLEKSRLLSDRFSAERPKGSFSTLEIQRTEQGDSAMYLCASSFPTGELFFGEGSRLTVL.

The gene calls are TRBV29-1 and TRBJ2-7, with D perhaps given as TRBD1 or TRBD2 (5 bases each). CDR1 and CDR2 from the germline V gene are SQVTM and ANQGSEA. The CDR3 totals 12 residues. Trimming cost V 1 base and J 5 bases, with 9 bases left between them. CDR3 sequence (DNA): TGCAGCGTTGAAGGGGGACCACACGAGCAGTACTTC. Translation gives CSVEGGPHEQYF.

The rearrangement links TRBV11-1 to TRBJ2-6; D is ambiguous. The V end was cut by 1 base, the J end by 3 bases, with 7 bases between. Germline V gene data show CDR1 as SGHAT and CDR2 as FQDESV (reference sequence). This CDR3 is 15 amino acids long. This CDR3 is CASSLERRGANVLTF. DNA for the CDR3: TGTGCCAGCAGCTTAGAGAGGCGTGGGGCCAACGTCCTGACTTTC.